One sample yielded the 28 T cell receptor beta chains listed below, sequenced in a study of cytomegalovirus exposure and HLA in healthy donors. Primers for the PCR totalled 60 Vbeta and 13 Jbeta. Sequencing was performed with immunoSEQ multiplex PCR; in TCRdb, only in-frame clones are kept and a portion is missing. The sample lists around 130,000 clones, 75% to 85% seen once, with around 3% in the top ten. Sequences were obtained from PBMCs. The receptors come from a woman between 18 and 29 years old in good health and CMV-seropositive.

The chain joins TRBV29-1 to TRBJ1-2; D uncertain. The V end was cut by 6 bases, the J end by 2 bases, with 7 bases between. The CDR3 contains 11 residues. Germline CDR1 is SQVTM and CDR2 is ANQGSEA. DNA of the CDR3: TGCAGCGTACACACGAACTATGGCTACACCTTC. Translation: CSVHTNYGYTF.

The V gene is TRBV6-5, the J gene TRBJ2-7; TRBD1 might be the D (6 bases). Germline CDR1 reads MNHEY; CDR2 reads SVGAGI. Trimming removed 6 bases from V and 0 bases from J, with 6 bases in between. The CDR3 is made up of 12 amino acids. The CDR3, as DNA: TGTGCCAGCAGGACAGGCTCCTACGAGCAGTACTTC. This encodes CASRTGSYEQYF.

V is TRBV7-9 and J is TRBJ2-1; a weak D match, TRBD2 (7 bases). Germline V gene lookup returns CDR1 SEHNR and CDR2 FQNEAQ (reference sequence). Trimming left V 5 bases short and J 8 bases short, with 22 bases between. The CDR3 runs 16 residues. DNA of the CDR3: TGTGCCAGCAGCGAGGGGGGGTTTGAGGTTTTAGATGAGCAGTTCTTC. Amino acid sequence: CASSEGGFEVLDEQFF.

The table lists this clone with a count of one. This chain joins TRBV10-1 and TRBJ1-1, with D unresolved. This CDR3 contains 13 residues. The V end lost 2 bases, the J end lost 5 bases, and 9 bases lay between the germline ends. In germline, CDR1 is WNHNN, CDR2 SYGVQD (reference sequence). CDR3 residues: CASSEGGGTEAFF. The CDR3 region has the DNA TGCGCCAGCAGTGAGGGAGGCGGGACTGAAGCTTTCTTT.

The chain recombines TRBV11-2 with TRBJ2-5; TRBD2 matches 10 bases. In germline, CDR1 is SGHAT, CDR2 FQNNGV. This CDR3 has 15 residues. V shed 5 bases, J shed 2 bases, and the junction held 5 bases outside the gene matches. CDR3 region: CASSPGLAVQETQYF. The CDR3 DNA sequence: TGTGCCAGCAGCCCCGGACTAGCGGTGCAAGAGACCCAGTACTTC. The full variable domain, in which reference TRBV11-2 and TRBJ2-5 provide the parts outside the CDR3, is EAGVAQSPRYKIIEKRQSVAFWCNPISGHATLYWYQQILGQGPKLLIQFQNNGVVDDSQLPKDRFSAERLKGVDSTLKIQPAKLEDSAVYLCASSPGLAVQETQYFGPGTRLLVL.

This chain joins TRBV4-1 and TRBJ1-1; no clear D. The CDR3 covers 14 residues. Germline CDR1 reads MGHRA; CDR2 reads YSYEKL. Trimming left V 1 base short and J 1 base short, with 7 bases between. The chain's CDR3 is CASSQVGKNTEAFF. Here the CDR3 DNA reads TGCGCCAGCAGCCAAGTCGGTAAGAACACTGAAGCTTTCTTT.

This sequence joins TRBV5-1 and TRBJ2-3, with 13 bases identical to TRBD2. The CDR3 spans 15 residues. Trimming took 6 bases from V and 4 from J; bases not matched to a gene: 5. Germline V lookup: CDR1 SGHRS, CDR2 YFSETQ. In DNA, the CDR3 is TGCGCCAGCACCCCACTAGCGGGGGGGCCAGATACGCAGTATTTT. It encodes CASTPLAGGPDTQYF.

This clone turned up a few times. The chain joins TRBV7-2 to TRBJ1-2; D is ambiguous. CDR3 length equals 14 residues. Deletions cut 4 bases from V and 2 bases from J, with 11 bases between. CDR1 is SGHTA and CDR2 is FQGNSA in the germline V gene. For the CDR3, the DNA is TGTGCCAGCAGCTCAGAGGCCCAGAACTATGGCTACACCTTC. As protein: CASSSEAQNYGYTF.

Of note for this clone: Mismatch with germline at one junction end may stem from a read error. This chain uses TRBV29-1 with TRBJ2-5, with D possibly matching TRBD1 (5 bases). Germline assignment: CDR1 SQVTM and CDR2 ANQGSEA. CDR3 length: 13 amino acids. CDR3 residues: CSVADRIQETRYF. DNA of the CDR3: TGCAGCGTTGCCGACAGAATCCAAGAGACCCGGTACTTC.

The chain combines TRBV28 with TRBJ1-4; perhaps TRBD1 as D (6 bases). V dropped 8 bases and J dropped 4 bases, with 17 bases sitting between them. This CDR3 spans 15 amino acids. Per germline, CDR1 MDHEN and CDR2 SYDVKM. Written as DNA, the CDR3 is TGTGCCAGCTACAGAGGGGGGGCCGTTAATGAAAAACTGTTTTTT. The encoded protein is CASYRGGAVNEKLFF.

The V call is TRBV21-1, the J call TRBJ1-5; TRBD1, the table's D call, was not compared with the DNA. TRBV21-1 is a known pseudogene. This CDR3 has 16 amino acids. The CDR3 coding sequence is TGTGCCAGCAGCAAAGTAGGCAGGGTGTACAATCAGCCCCAGCATTTT. This codes for CASSKVGRVYNQPQHF.

The chain couples TRBV7-3 to TRBJ2-1; D unclear. In germline, CDR1 is SGHTA, CDR2 FQGTGA. The CDR3 totals 12 residues. The V end was cut by 5 bases, the J end by 10 bases, with 12 bases between. DNA of the CDR3: TGTGCCAGCAGCAGCCCAGGTTCCGAGCAGTTCTTC. Its translation: CASSSPGSEQFF.

This rearrangement joins TRBV7-3 to TRBJ1-1; 8 nucleotides align to TRBD1. The V and J ends lost 4 bases and 3 bases, in that order; junction bases with no gene match: 4. Germline lookup yields CDR1 SGHTA and CDR2 FQGTGA. The CDR3 has 14 amino acids. CDR3 in amino acids: CASSSGTGDTEAFF. CDR3 DNA sequence: TGTGCCAGCAGCTCAGGGACAGGAGACACTGAAGCTTTCTTT.

This sequence joins TRBV12-1 and TRBJ1-1. TRBV12-1 is a recognized pseudogene. This CDR3 has 15 amino acids. CDR3 nucleotide sequence: TGTGCCAGCAGCCATTACGGGTCACCGAACACTGAAGCTTTCTTT. It yields the protein CASSHYGSPNTEAFF.

The rearrangement uses TRBV11-3 and TRBJ2-6; possible D gene TRBD1, 5 bases. V gave up 5 bases and J gave up 1 base, with 15 bases separating them. CDR3 size: 17 residues. Germline CDR1 and CDR2: SGHNT and YENEEA. DNA for the CDR3: TGTGCCAGCAGCCTATATTCCGACAGTTCTGGGGCCAACGTCCTGACTTTC. It is translated as CASSLYSDSSGANVLTF.

V and J are TRBV28 and TRBJ1-5; a weak D match, TRBD1 (6 bases). Trimming took off 3 bases at V and 3 bases at J, with 9 bases between the two ends. The CDR3 length is 14 residues. CDR1 MDHEN and CDR2 SYDVKM come from the germline V gene. DNA of the CDR3: TGTGCCAGCAGTTTTGACAGGTTCAATCAGCCCCAGCATTTT. It translates to CASSFDRFNQPQHF.

The chain joins TRBV7-6 to TRBJ2-3; D is possibly TRBD1 (5 bases). The CDR3 consists of 15 residues. V gave up 5 bases and J gave up 2 bases, with 14 bases separating them. Germline assignment: CDR1 SGHVS and CDR2 FNYEAQ. DNA of the CDR3: TGTGCCAGCAGCCCAGACAGCCAGATCACAGATACGCAGTATTTT. Its protein product is CASSPDSQITDTQYF.

V and J are TRBV6-1 and TRBJ1-5, with D possibly TRBD1 on 5 matching bases. The CDR3 is made up of 14 amino acids. Germline V lookup: CDR1 MNHNS, CDR2 SASEGT. V was clipped by 3 bases and J by 5 bases, with 11 bases between them. The CDR3 nucleotides read TGTGCCAGCAGTGATCGGATCAGGGATCAGCCCCAGCATTTT. Amino acids: CASSDRIRDQPQHF.

The CDR3 DNA sequence: TGCGCCAGCAGCTTGCGGGGACAGGGGCGGAACACTGAAGCTTTCTTT. Encoded protein: CASSLRGQGRNTEAFF. V and J are TRBV5-1 and TRBJ1-1; 10 positions agree with TRBD1. J lost 1 base, V lost 1 base, and 4 bases had no gene match. Germline-derived CDR1 and CDR2 are SGHRS and YFSETQ. The CDR3 loop spans 16 amino acids.

CDR3 in amino acids: CASSQADSTRETQYF. CDR3 nucleotide sequence: TGCGCCAGCAGCCAAGCTGACAGTACAAGAGAAACCCAGTACTTC. The chain carries TRBV4-1 and TRBJ2-5; the D gene is possibly TRBD1 (5 bases). Germline assignment: CDR1 MGHRA and CDR2 YSYEKL. The CDR3 totals 15 residues. Trimming stripped 1 base from V and 8 bases from J, with 17 bases between.

The chain recombines TRBV7-6 with TRBJ2-7, with 7 nucleotides matching TRBD2. CDR3 length: 15 residues. The ends lost 9 bases at V and 5 bases at J; junction bases unmatched: 16. Germline V gene data show CDR1 as SGHVS and CDR2 as FNYEAQ. The CDR3 is CASITGTIESDEQYF. The CDR3 DNA follows: TGTGCCAGTATCACCGGGACTATCGAATCCGACGAGCAGTACTTC.

The chain combines TRBV7-9 with TRBJ2-3; the match to TRBD2 covers 8 bases. V shed 3 bases and J 0 bases; nucleotides not matched to a gene: 14. Looked up from germline, CDR1 is SEHNR and CDR2 is FQNEAQ (reference sequence). CDR3 size: 19 residues. CDR3 coding DNA: TGTGCCAGCAGCTTCCCCCGAAGCGGGGGCTCAACTAGCACAGATACGCAGTATTTT. Amino acids: CASSFPRSGGSTSTDTQYF.

The rearrangement joins TRBV11-2 to TRBJ1-2; D remains unclear. Germline V gene lookup returns CDR1 SGHAT and CDR2 FQNNGV. Trimming removed 4 bases from V and 5 bases from J, with 11 bases in between. The CDR3 sequence is 13 residues long. CDR3 DNA: TGTGCCAGCAGCTCACAGCAAATTTATGGCTACACCTTC. Amino acid sequence: CASSSQQIYGYTF.

This sequence joins TRBV28 and TRBJ1-2, with 10 nucleotides matching TRBD1. Looked up from germline, CDR1 is MDHEN and CDR2 is SYDVKM. J lost 5 bases, V lost 4 bases, and 16 bases had no gene match. The CDR3 extends over 18 amino acids. The CDR3: CASSSPRGTGERKYGYTF. The CDR3 DNA reads as TGTGCCAGCAGTTCACCCCGAGGGACAGGGGAAAGGAAATATGGCTACACCTTC.

The chain is built from TRBV5-1 and TRBJ2-5; TRBD2 matches at 14 bases. In germline, CDR1 is SGHRS, CDR2 YFSETQ. The CDR3 sequence is 17 residues long. V gave up 4 bases and J gave up 2 bases; unmatched junction bases: 7. CDR3 nucleotide sequence: TGCGCCAGCAGCCACGGACTAGCGGGGGGCCCACAAGAGACCCAGTACTTC. Translation: CASSHGLAGGPQETQYF. The variable domain in full, with the rest retrieved from reference TRBV5-1 and TRBJ2-5, is KAGVTQTPRYLIKTRGQQVTLSCSPISGHRSVSWYQQTPGQGLQFLFEYFSETQRNKGNFPGRFSGRQFSNSRSEMNVSTLELGDSALYLCASSHGLAGGPQETQYFGPGTRLLVL.

In nucleotides, the CDR3 is TGTGCCAGCAGTCTACAGGGGCGCGGGTACGAGCAGTACTTC. Translating gives CASSLQGRGYEQYF. V and J are TRBV27 and TRBJ2-7; TRBD1 matches 7 bases. CDR3 length: 14 residues. Trimming took 5 bases from V and 4 from J; bases not matched to a gene: 8. Germline V gene lookup returns CDR1 MNHEY and CDR2 SMNVEV (reference sequence).

This chain links TRBV7-9 with TRBJ2-1, with D tentatively TRBD1 (6 bases). Germline V gene lookup returns CDR1 SEHNR and CDR2 FQNEAQ (reference sequence). There are 15 residues in the CDR3. The ends were cut back, 5 bases at V and 4 bases at J, with 15 bases in the middle. The CDR3 spells CASSPTDRNYNEQFF. CDR3 sequence (DNA): TGTGCCAGCAGCCCGACCGACAGGAATTACAATGAGCAGTTCTTC.

The chain is built from TRBV27 and TRBJ2-1; TRBD1 is a possible D gene (5 bases). This CDR3 region has 14 residues. Deletions cut 7 bases from V and 9 bases from J, with 19 bases between. Germline lookup yields CDR1 MNHEY and CDR2 SMNVEV (reference sequence). The CDR3 is CASKGLGQGTEQFF. DNA for the CDR3: TGTGCCAGCAAAGGTCTCGGTCAGGGCACTGAGCAGTTCTTC.